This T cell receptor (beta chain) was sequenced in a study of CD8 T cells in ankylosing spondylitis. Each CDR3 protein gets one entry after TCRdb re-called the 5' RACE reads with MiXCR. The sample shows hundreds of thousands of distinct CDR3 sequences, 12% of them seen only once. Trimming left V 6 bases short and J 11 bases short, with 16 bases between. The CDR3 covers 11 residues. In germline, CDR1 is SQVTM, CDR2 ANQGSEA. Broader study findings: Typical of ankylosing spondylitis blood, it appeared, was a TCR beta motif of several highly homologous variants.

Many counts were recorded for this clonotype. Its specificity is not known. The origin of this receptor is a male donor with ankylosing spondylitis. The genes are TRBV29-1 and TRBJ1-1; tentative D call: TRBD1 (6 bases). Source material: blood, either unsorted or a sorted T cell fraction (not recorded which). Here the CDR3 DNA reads TGCAGCGTCCTCGGGGGGCCGGGGGCTTTCTTT. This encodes CSVLGGPGAFF. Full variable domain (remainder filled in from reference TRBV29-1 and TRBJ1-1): SAVISQKPSRDICQRGTSLTIQCQVDSQVTMMFWYRQQPGQSLTLIATANQGSEATYESGFVIDKFPISRPNLTFSTLTVSNMSPEDSSIYLCSVLGGPGAFFGQGTRLTVV.